This T cell receptor (beta chain) is from a study of blood T cell repertoires in COVID-19. Looking at the study overall: Sites across the United States, Italy and Spain contributed samples from acute and convalescent COVID-19. T cells, B-cell-depleted T cells, or PBMCs supplied cDNA or gDNA.

Trimming removed 5 bases at V and 2 bases at J, with 11 bases between. CDR1 MNHEY and CDR2 SVGEGT come from the germline V gene. The CDR3 is made up of 14 amino acids. Original processing methods: Nucleated cell number was recorded as an estimate derived from reference gene primer amplification. Repertoires were generated with immunoSEQ multiplex PCR, while TCRdb's copy carries only in-frame clones and drops some. That table is the source of V, J and clone size, and D and trimming were worked out from the DNA. Here the sample spans about 260,000 clones, around 86% being singletons. The sample comprised peripheral blood. The chain employs TRBV6-2 or TRBV6-3 and TRBJ2-3; D gene ambiguous. This TCR was recovered from a man between 18 and 35 years old with active or convalescent COVID-19. In DNA form, the CDR3 reads TGTGCCAGCAGTCTGGCCGTGAACACAGATACGCAGTATTTT. This codes for CASSLAVNTDTQYF.